The source of this T cell receptor (beta chain) is a study of blood T cell repertoires in COVID-19. Study-level background: T cells, B-cell-depleted T cells, or PBMCs provided the cDNA or gDNA that served as material.

Assay: immunoSEQ multiplex PCR; the TCRdb copy retains only in-frame clones and omits some. This sample carries about 86,000 clones, roughly 82% of them seen once, and the ten largest clones take 1.2%. This CDR3 region has 15 residues. Germline CDR1 is LNHDA and CDR2 is SQIVND (reference sequence). J gave up 4 bases and V 6 bases, and 9 bases lay outside the gene matches. The V call is TRBV19, the J call TRBJ1-5; TRBD1 aligns across 7 bases. Sequencing input: peripheral blood. This clonotype was obtained from a woman older than 75 with acute or convalescent COVID-19. CDR3 amino acids: CASRDAGRGNQPQHF. For the CDR3, the DNA is TGTGCCAGTAGAGATGCTGGCAGGGGGAATCAGCCCCAGCATTTT. Full variable domain (outside the CDR3, taken from reference TRBV19 and TRBJ1-5): DGGITQSPKYLFRKEGQNVTLSCEQNLNHDAMYWYRQDPGQGLRLIYYSQIVNDFQKGDIAEGYSVSREKKESFPLTVTSAQKNPTAFYLCASRDAGRGNQPQHFGDGTRLSIL.